This T cell receptor (beta chain) was identified in a study of T cell responses to AZD1222 COVID-19 vaccine. On this clone: Its antigen is not identified.

In germline, CDR1 is MNHEY, CDR2 SMNVEV (reference sequence). Trimming pared 8 bases from V and 2 bases from J, leaving 16 bases between. CDR3 length equals 15 residues. The data were produced by immunoSEQ multiplex PCR, yet TCRdb's version contains in-frame clones alone and is incomplete. The table lists 200,000 or so clones, around 93% of them singletons. Findings and caveats of the study: After two AZD1222 doses, spike-specific TCR breadth and depth rose versus day 0. Baseline seropositivity characterized only a handful of AZD1222 recipients. Nearly half of spike-specific TCRs reportedly target variant regions that are unmutated in the B.1.351 and B.1.1.7 variants.

The sample here was peripheral blood, taken on day 0 of MenACWY control vaccination. This sequence originates from an adult in good health. This chain joins TRBV27 and TRBJ1-5; D is uncertain. The DNA of the CDR3 is TGTGCCAGCGGAAGATTGTCCATCCGCAATCAGCCCCAGCATTTT. Amino acid sequence: CASGRLSIRNQPQHF.